The clone carrying this TCR beta chain was observed at least ten times. The entry originates in a study of regulatory T cells in long-lasting Graves disease. Combining iRepertoire HTBI primers with Arm-PCR of CDR3 regions, the authors built TCR beta libraries. MiXCR, run by TCRdb on the multiplex PCR reads, gives a single entry per CDR3 protein. The table lists roughly 500,000 distinct CDR3 sequences, 13% of them singletons, with 10% in the top ten. Time point described: newly diagnosed GD, antithyroid drugs for less than 3 months. There was RNA extracted from PBMCs, and the TCR library was made from it. The patients were enrolled through endocrinology in Xi'an, China. Germline loops: CDR1 SGHAT, CDR2 FQDESV (reference sequence). There are 14 residues in the CDR3. V lost 3 bases and J lost 5; bases outside the gene matches: 4. These data were also reused for a study on T cells in Graves' hyperthyroidism and ophthalmopathy.

The chain combines TRBV11-1 with TRBJ2-5; the match to TRBD2 covers 9 bases. Sequenced material: peripheral blood mononuclear cells (PBMCs), taken at new diagnosis, from a patient treated with antithyroid drugs. This clonotype originated in a man aged 25 to 40 with Graves disease. CDR3 amino acids: CASSFAGGPETQYF. The CDR3 region has the DNA TGTGCCAGCAGCTTTGCGGGAGGGCCGGAGACCCAGTACTTC. The whole variable domain, remainder taken from reference TRBV11-1 and TRBJ2-5, is EAEVAQSPRYKITEKSQAVAFWCDPISGHATLYWYRQILGQGPELLVQFQDESVVDDSQLPKDRFSAERLKGVDSTLKIQPAELGDSAMYLCASSFAGGPETQYFGPGTRLLVL.